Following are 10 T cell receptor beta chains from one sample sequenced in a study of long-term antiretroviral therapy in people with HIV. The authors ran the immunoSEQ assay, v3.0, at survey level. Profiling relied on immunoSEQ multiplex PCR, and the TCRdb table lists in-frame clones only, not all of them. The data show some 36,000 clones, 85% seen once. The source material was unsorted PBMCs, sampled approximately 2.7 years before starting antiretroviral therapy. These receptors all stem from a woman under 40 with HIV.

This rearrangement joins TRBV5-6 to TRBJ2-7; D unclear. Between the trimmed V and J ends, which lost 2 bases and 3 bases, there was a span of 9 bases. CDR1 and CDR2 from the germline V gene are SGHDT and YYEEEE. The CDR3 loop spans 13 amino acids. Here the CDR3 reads CASSFRALYEQYF. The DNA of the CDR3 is TGTGCCAGCAGCTTCCGGGCCCTCTACGAGCAGTACTTC.

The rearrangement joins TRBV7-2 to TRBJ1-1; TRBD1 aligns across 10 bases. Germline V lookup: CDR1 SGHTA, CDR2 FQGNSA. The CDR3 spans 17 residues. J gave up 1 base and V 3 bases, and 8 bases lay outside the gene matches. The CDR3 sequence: CASSFKAGTGENTEAFF. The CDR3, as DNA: TGTGCCAGCAGCTTTAAGGCCGGGACAGGGGAGAACACTGAAGCTTTCTTT.

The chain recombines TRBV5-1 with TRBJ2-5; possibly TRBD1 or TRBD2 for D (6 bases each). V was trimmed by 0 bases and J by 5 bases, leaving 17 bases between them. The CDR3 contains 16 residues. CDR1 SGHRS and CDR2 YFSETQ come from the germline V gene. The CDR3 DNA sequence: TGCGCCAGCAGCTTGGGTGGGGGGCACCCGGGCGAGACCCAGTACTTC. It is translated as CASSLGGGHPGETQYF.

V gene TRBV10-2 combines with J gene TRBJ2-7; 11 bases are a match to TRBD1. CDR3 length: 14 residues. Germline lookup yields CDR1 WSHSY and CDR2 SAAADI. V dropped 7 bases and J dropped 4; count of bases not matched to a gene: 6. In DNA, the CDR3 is TGCGCCAGCAAGAAGGGACAGGGGGGTTACGAGCAGTACTTC. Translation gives CASKKGQGGYEQYF.

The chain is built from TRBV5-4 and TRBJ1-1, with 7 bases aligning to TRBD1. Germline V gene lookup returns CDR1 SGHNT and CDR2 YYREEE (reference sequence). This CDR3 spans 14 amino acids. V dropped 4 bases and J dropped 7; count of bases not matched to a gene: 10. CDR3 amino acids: CASSLSTGRGEAFF. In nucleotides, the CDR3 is TGTGCCAGCAGCCTATCGACAGGGAGGGGTGAAGCTTTCTTT.

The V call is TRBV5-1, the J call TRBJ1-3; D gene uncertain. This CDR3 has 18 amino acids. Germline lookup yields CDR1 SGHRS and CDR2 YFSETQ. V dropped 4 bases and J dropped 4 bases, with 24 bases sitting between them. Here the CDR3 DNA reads TGCGCCAGCAGCGCATACCAAGGGTCTACATTGAGGGGAAACACCATATATTTT. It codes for CASSAYQGSTLRGNTIYF.

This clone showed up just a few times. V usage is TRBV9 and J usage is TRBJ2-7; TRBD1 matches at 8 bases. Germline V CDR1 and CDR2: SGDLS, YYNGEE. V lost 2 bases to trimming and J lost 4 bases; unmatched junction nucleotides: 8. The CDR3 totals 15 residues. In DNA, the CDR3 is TGTGCCAGCAGCGTCTCCGGGACAGGAAGATACGAGCAGTACTTC. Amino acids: CASSVSGTGRYEQYF.

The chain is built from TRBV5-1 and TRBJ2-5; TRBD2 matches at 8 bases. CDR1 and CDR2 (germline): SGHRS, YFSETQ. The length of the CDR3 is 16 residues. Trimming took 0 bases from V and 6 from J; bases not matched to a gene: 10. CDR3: CASSLDGTRIPKTQYF. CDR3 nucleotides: TGCGCCAGCAGCTTGGACGGGACTAGGATCCCCAAGACCCAGTACTTC.

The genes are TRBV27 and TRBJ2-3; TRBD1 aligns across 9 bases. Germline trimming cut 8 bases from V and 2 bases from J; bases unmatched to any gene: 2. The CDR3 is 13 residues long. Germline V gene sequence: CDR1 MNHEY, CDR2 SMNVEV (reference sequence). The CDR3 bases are TGTGCCAGCCGGGACAGGGACACAGATACGCAGTATTTT. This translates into CASRDRDTDTQYF.

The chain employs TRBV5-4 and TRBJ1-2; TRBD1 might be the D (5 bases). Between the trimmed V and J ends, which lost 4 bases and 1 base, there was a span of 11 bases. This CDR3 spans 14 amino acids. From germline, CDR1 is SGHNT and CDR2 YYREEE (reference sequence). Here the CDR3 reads CASSRDGDNYGYTF. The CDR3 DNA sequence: TGTGCCAGCAGCCGGGACGGGGATAACTATGGCTACACCTTC.